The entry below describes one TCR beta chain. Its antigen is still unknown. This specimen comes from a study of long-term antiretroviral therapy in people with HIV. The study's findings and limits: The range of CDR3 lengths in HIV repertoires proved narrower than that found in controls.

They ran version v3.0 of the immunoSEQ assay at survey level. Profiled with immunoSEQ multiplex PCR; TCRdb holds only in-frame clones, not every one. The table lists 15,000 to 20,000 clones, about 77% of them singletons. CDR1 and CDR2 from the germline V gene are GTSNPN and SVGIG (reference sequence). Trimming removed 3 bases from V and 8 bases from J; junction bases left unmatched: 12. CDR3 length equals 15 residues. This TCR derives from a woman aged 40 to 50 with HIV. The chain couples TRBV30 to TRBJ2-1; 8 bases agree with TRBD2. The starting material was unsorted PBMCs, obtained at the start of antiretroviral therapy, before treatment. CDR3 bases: TGTGCCTGGAGGGCCGGGGGGGCCGGGAGCGATGAGCAGTTCTTC. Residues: CAWRAGGAGSDEQFF.